This entry is about one TCR beta chain. This sample is part of a study of tumor-infiltrating lymphocytes in localized non-small cell lung cancer. This table comes from immunoSEQ multiplex PCR, and its TCRdb copy is limited to in-frame clones, with some not included. The sample yields 3,500 to 5,000 clones, around 66% seen once. V was pared by 5 bases and J by 1 base, with 17 bases between. This CDR3 has 16 residues. Germline lookup yields CDR1 MDHEN and CDR2 SYDVKM. V and J are TRBV28 and TRBJ1-1, with a weak D call TRBD1 (6 bases). This TCR came from a human donor with non-small cell lung cancer. Input material: uninvolved lung tissue not adjacent to the tumor. CDR3 DNA: TGTGCCAGCAGTCCGACAGGAATTTACGGGAACACTGAAGCTTTCTTT. As protein: CASSPTGIYGNTEAFF.